This entry lists 13 T cell receptor beta chains sequenced from one sample in a study of T cells expressing NK-cell markers. TCRdb re-called the 5' RACE reads and catalogs CDR3 proteins one per entry, DNA excluded. The sample includes a few hundred thousand distinct CDR3 sequences. Sequencing was carried out using blood T cells: a sorted CD56 or NKG2C T cell subset, CD4+ or CD8+ T cells, or bulk PBMC T cells (not recorded which). All receptors derive from a young man in good health.

This chain links TRBV20-1 with TRBJ2-1; TCRdb lists TRBD2, though no DNA is available to test this call. Germline V CDR1 and CDR2: DFQATT, SNEGSKA (reference sequence). The CDR3 extends over 14 amino acids. CDR3 in amino acids: CSASRGGINNEQFF.

The chain recombines TRBV6-1 with TRBJ2-5; TCRdb names TRBD1, which stays unverified in the absence of DNA. From germline, CDR1 is MNHNS and CDR2 SASEGT. This CDR3 is built from 17 residues. The CDR3 loop reads CASRSLRVEGEKETQYF.

This chain joins TRBV7-9 and TRBJ1-1; TCRdb's D call of TRBD1 is untestable without DNA. The CDR3 spans 15 residues. The germline V gene has CDR1 SEHNR and CDR2 FQNEAQ (reference sequence). CDR3 loop: CASSSAGTAETEAFF.

The J gene is TRBJ2-1, the V gene TRBV5-4; the TCRdb D gene call, TRBD2, has no DNA to confirm it. This CDR3 spans 15 amino acids. CDR1 and CDR2 from the germline V gene are SGHNT and YYREEE (reference sequence). The CDR3 loop reads CASSLKLPSYNEQFF.

The CDR3 spells CATSRDRVTSGKTQYF. The rearrangement links TRBV15 to TRBJ2-5; as DNA is missing, the TRBD2 call by TCRdb cannot be tested. Per the germline V gene, CDR1 is LNHNV and CDR2 is YYDKDF (reference sequence). The CDR3 totals 16 residues. The full variable domain, in which reference TRBV15 and TRBJ2-5 provide the parts outside the CDR3, is DAMVIQNPRYQVTQFGKPVTLSCSQTLNHNVMYWYQQKSSQAPKLLFHYYDKDFNNEADTPDNFQSRRPNTSFCFLDIRSPGLGDTAMYLCATSRDRVTSGKTQYFGPGTRLLVL.

This chain links TRBV29-1 with TRBJ2-3; TCRdb designates TRBD1, a call that cannot be tested without DNA. Germline V gives CDR1 SQVTM, CDR2 ANQGSEA. CDR3 length: 15 amino acids. CDR3 in amino acids: CSVDRGDRGTDTQYF.

This chain uses TRBV10-3 with TRBJ2-1; TCRdb's D call of TRBD2 is untestable without DNA. This CDR3 region has 16 residues. Germline V gene data show CDR1 as ENHRY and CDR2 as SYGVKD. CDR3 region: CAISDPGLAVNNEQFF.

This chain connects TRBV15 to TRBJ1-1. The germline gives CDR1 LNHNV, CDR2 YYDKDF (reference sequence). The CDR3 totals 13 residues. Here the CDR3 reads CLEVETTNTEAFF.

The chain has TRBV20-1 and TRBJ2-3; TCRdb lists TRBD1, though no DNA is available to test this call. CDR3 length: 13 residues. Germline lookup yields CDR1 DFQATT and CDR2 SNEGSKA (reference sequence). CDR3 loop: CSVRSLFADTQYF.

This chain links TRBV20-1 with TRBJ1-2. In germline, CDR1 is DFQATT, CDR2 SNEGSKA (reference sequence). The CDR3 contains 12 residues. The CDR3 sequence is CGAGGLGYGYTF.

The rearrangement links TRBV6-5 to TRBJ2-7; the D call from TCRdb, TRBD2, cannot be confirmed without DNA. CDR1 is MNHEY and CDR2 is SVGAGI in the germline V gene. There are 15 residues in the CDR3. CDR3: CASRRGLAEPYEQYF.

The chain joins TRBV29-1 to TRBJ2-1; checking the TCRdb D call of TRBD1 is not possible without DNA. In germline, CDR1 is SQVTM, CDR2 ANQGSEA. This CDR3 contains 14 residues. Here the CDR3 reads CSVRGRLSYNEQFF.

The genes are TRBV6-1 and TRBJ1-1; lacking DNA, the TRBD1 call made by TCRdb goes unchecked. Germline CDR1 MNHNS, CDR2 SASEGT. The length of the CDR3 is 14 residues. CDR3 loop: CATSGRSMNTEAFF.